The 18 T cell receptor beta chains reported below all come from one sample, sequenced in a study of shared clonotypes between healthy human individuals. Terminally differentiated effector memory CD45RA+ cells were left out of the naive CD8 fraction, which was CD45RO-negative and positively selected for CCR7. Sequencing was performed with immunoSEQ multiplex PCR; in TCRdb, only in-frame clones are kept and a portion is missing. The repertoire includes around 2,000,000 clones, about 95% of them detected once, and about 1.1% sits in the top ten. The sample comprised naive CD8+ T cells sorted from blood. These receptors all stem from a man in his late teens or twenties in good health.

A note on this clone: The sample has other DNA sequences that encode this CDR3 too. The J gene is TRBJ2-7, the V gene TRBV27; D unclear. Germline V gene data show CDR1 as MNHEY and CDR2 as SMNVEV (reference sequence). Trimming left V 2 bases short and J 2 bases short, with 7 bases between. The CDR3 covers 13 residues. CDR3: CASSLGQTYEQYF. CDR3 nucleotides: TGTGCCAGCAGTTTAGGCCAGACCTACGAGCAGTACTTC.

The chain couples TRBV27 to TRBJ2-7; maybe TRBD1 (6 bases). Deletions cut 5 bases from V and 2 bases from J, with 19 bases between. The CDR3 spans 16 residues. Germline-derived CDR1 and CDR2 are MNHEY and SMNVEV (reference sequence). The DNA for the CDR3 is TGTGCCAGCAGTCCCTCCTGGGGGCAAGAGACCTACGAGCAGTACTTC. Translation gives CASSPSWGQETYEQYF.

A word on this clone: The same CDR3 arises from other DNA sequences in this sample as well. This chain joins TRBV4-1 and TRBJ1-1, with unresolved D. The CDR3 contains 14 residues. Looked up from germline, CDR1 is MGHRA and CDR2 is YSYEKL. V was cut by 1 base and J by 0 bases, with 6 bases left in between. The CDR3 bases are TGCGCCAGCAGCCAAGTTCCTTTGAACACTGAAGCTTTCTTT. Translated, it gives CASSQVPLNTEAFF.

The J gene is TRBJ2-1, the V gene TRBV7-9; 12 positions match TRBD2. Trimming removed 5 bases from V and 9 bases from J; junction bases left unmatched: 8. Germline-derived CDR1 and CDR2 are SEHNR and FQNEAQ (reference sequence). The CDR3 totals 15 residues. For the CDR3, the DNA is TGTGCCAGCAGCGCCGGGACTAGCGGGTTTTCTGAGCAGTTCTTC. This encodes CASSAGTSGFSEQFF.

This clone was seen just once. The chain carries TRBV29-1 and TRBJ2-1; D is possibly TRBD1 or TRBD2 (6 bases each). Germline V lookup: CDR1 SQVTM, CDR2 ANQGSEA. The CDR3 has 13 amino acids. Deletions cut 5 bases from V and 15 bases from J, with 23 bases between. The DNA of the CDR3 is TGCAGCGTTATGGTAGTGGGGGGCCGAGAACGGTTCTTC. Its translation is CSVMVVGGRERFF.

CDR3 protein: CASSTQGEAFF. DNA for the CDR3: TGTGCCAGCAGCACTCAGGGGGAAGCTTTCTTT. The rearrangement uses TRBV7-9 and TRBJ1-1; D possibly corresponds to TRBD1 (6 bases). V was pared by 5 bases and J by 8 bases, with 9 bases between. Germline V gene lookup returns CDR1 SEHNR and CDR2 FQNEAQ (reference sequence). The CDR3 consists of 11 residues. The entire variable domain, with the rest obtained from reference TRBV7-9 and TRBJ1-1, is as follows: DTGVSQNPRHKITKRGQNVTFRCDPISEHNRLYWYRQTLGQGPEFLTYFQNEAQLEKSRLLSDRFSAERPKGSFSTLEIQRTEQGDSAMYLCASSTQGEAFFGQGTRLTVV.

Worth noting for this clone: Other DNA sequences within the sample encode an identical CDR3. V usage is TRBV30 and J usage is TRBJ1-1; 8 nucleotides align to TRBD1. CDR3 size: 11 residues. The V and J ends lost 3 bases and 11 bases, in that order; junction bases with no gene match: 5. Germline V gene sequence: CDR1 GTSNPN, CDR2 SVGIG (reference sequence). CDR3 DNA: TGTGCCTGGAGAGGACAGGGTCGTGCTTTCTTT. This gives the protein CAWRGQGRAFF.

The sample holds one count of this clone. A read error may be the cause here, since a much bigger clone is one base away. Other DNA sequences in this specimen translate into the identical CDR3. The rearrangement joins TRBV7-9 to TRBJ1-5; D is uncertain. In germline, CDR1 is SEHNR, CDR2 FQNEAQ (reference sequence). The V gene lost 1 base and the J gene lost 5 bases, with 3 bases spanning the gap. The CDR3 sequence is 12 residues long. CDR3 sequence (DNA): TGTGCCAGCAGCTTAGAGGATCAGCCCCAGCATTTT. The encoded protein is CASSLEDQPQHF.

Concerning this clone itself: Other DNA sequences in this sample translate to the same CDR3. This chain uses TRBV5-4 with TRBJ2-7; 11 bases fit TRBD2. Unmatched junction bases numbered 2, after V lost 2 bases and J lost 1 base. Germline lookup yields CDR1 SGHNT and CDR2 YYREEE (reference sequence). The CDR3 is 15 amino acids. CDR3 DNA sequence: TGTGCCAGCAGCTTTAGCGGGGGGGCGTCCTACGAGCAGTACTTC. Encoded protein: CASSFSGGASYEQYF.

This chain joins TRBV4-3 and TRBJ2-1; tentatively, D is TRBD2 (5 bases). This CDR3 contains 15 residues. With 0 bases removed from V and 7 bases from J, the gap between germline ends came to 13 bases. Germline-derived CDR1 and CDR2 are LGHNA and YSLEER. The CDR3 is CASSQDTFTSNEQFF. The CDR3 DNA reads TGCGCCAGCAGCCAAGACACCTTTACTAGTAATGAGCAGTTCTTC.

This sequence joins TRBV7-8 and TRBJ2-7; 9 nucleotides agree with TRBD2. The CDR3 length is 15 residues. Germline V gives CDR1 SGHVS, CDR2 FQNEAQ. The junction had 9 bases not matched to a gene; V was cut back by 7 bases and J by 2 bases. The CDR3 coding sequence is TGTGCCAGCACCGGGGGACTAGCTAGCCCCTACGAGCAGTACTTC. This sequence encodes CASTGGLASPYEQYF.

The chain is built from TRBV28 and TRBJ2-7; no clear D. The CDR3 has 16 residues. With 9 bases removed from V and 3 bases from J, the gap between germline ends came to 24 bases. The germline V gene encodes CDR1 MDHEN and CDR2 SYDVKM. Here the CDR3 DNA reads TGTGCCAGTTCCGGGTTCACCAGGTCCCCCTACTACGAGCAGTACTTC. Protein product: CASSGFTRSPYYEQYF.

The chain recombines TRBV14 with TRBJ2-7; the D call may be TRBD1 or TRBD2 (5 bases each). Germline loops: CDR1 SGHDN, CDR2 FVKESK. The CDR3 has 15 amino acids. Trimming shortened V by 1 base and J by 3 bases, and 13 bases separated the two germline ends. The CDR3 protein is CASSQGTGTFYEQYF. Here the CDR3 DNA reads TGTGCCAGCAGCCAAGGTACCGGGACCTTCTACGAGCAGTACTTC.

This clone has just a few counts. V is TRBV6-5 and J is TRBJ2-7; no clear D gene. Germline CDR1 and CDR2: MNHEY and SVGAGI. CDR3 size: 15 residues. With 4 bases removed from V and 0 bases from J, the gap between germline ends came to 13 bases. The chain's CDR3 is CASSLQTLGSYEQYF. The CDR3 DNA follows: TGTGCCAGCAGTTTACAGACACTTGGCTCCTACGAGCAGTACTTC.

The CDR3 DNA reads as TGTGCCAGCAGCTTCGACGGTCTTAACAATGAGCAGTTCTTC. It specifies CASSFDGLNNEQFF. The chain joins TRBV5-6 to TRBJ2-1; unclear D gene. Germline values: CDR1 SGHDT, CDR2 YYEEEE. V lost 2 bases and J lost 5, with 11 bases in between. The CDR3 spans 14 residues.

The gene calls are TRBV7-8 and TRBJ1-2; D unclear. Germline CDR1 is SGHVS and CDR2 is FQNEAQ. V gave up 1 base and J gave up 2 bases, with 8 bases separating them. CDR3 size: 14 residues. CDR3 in DNA: TGTGCCAGCAGCTTAGATTACCAAAACTATGGCTACACCTTC. Its protein product is CASSLDYQNYGYTF.

V and J are TRBV7-9 and TRBJ2-6; either TRBD1 or TRBD2 may supply D (5 bases each). From germline, CDR1 is SEHNR and CDR2 FQNEAQ (reference sequence). This CDR3 has 17 amino acids. Trimming removed 1 base at V and 4 bases at J, with 14 bases between. CDR3 amino acids: CASSLEGRSWGANVLTF. In DNA, the CDR3 is TGTGCCAGCAGCTTAGAGGGACGGAGTTGGGGGGCCAACGTCCTGACTTTC.

The chain recombines TRBV6-6 with TRBJ2-7; 7 bases map to TRBD1. Trimming cost V 2 bases and J 3 bases; bases outside gene matches: 4. This CDR3 has 14 residues. Germline CDR1 reads MNHNY; CDR2 reads SVGAGI (reference sequence). The CDR3 region is CASSYEAGGYEQYF. Written as DNA, the CDR3 is TGTGCCAGCAGTTACGAGGCAGGGGGCTACGAGCAGTACTTC.